The next 27 T cell receptor beta chains were all read from a single sample in a study of OX40 agonist ivuxolimab in advanced cancers. Profiling relied on immunoSEQ multiplex PCR, and the TCRdb table lists in-frame clones only, not all of them. The table lists tens of thousands of clones, 84% of them singletons. The sequencing here drew on CD4+ or CD8+ T cells sorted from blood, taken in a trial of the OX40 agonist ivuxolimab. The receptors come from an adult with an advanced solid tumor such as melanoma, head and neck, liver or kidney cancer.

J is TRBJ2-1 and V is TRBV4-1; no firm D call. Deletions cut 0 bases from V and 0 bases from J, with 12 bases between. Germline lookup yields CDR1 MGHRA and CDR2 YSYEKL. The CDR3 extends over 17 amino acids. The CDR3 loop is CASSQDRSRGSYNEQFF. CDR3 coding DNA: TGCGCCAGCAGCCAAGATCGGTCCCGTGGCTCCTACAATGAGCAGTTCTTC.

The rearrangement links TRBV4-2 to TRBJ2-2; 11 bases are shared with TRBD2. The germline V gene has CDR1 LGHNA and CDR2 YNFKEQ. The length of the CDR3 is 17 residues. Losses at the gene ends were 5 bases for V and 3 bases for J; bases not matched to a gene: 8. The CDR3, as DNA: TGTGCCAGCAGCAAACTAGCGGGAGTGGTTGACACCGGGGAGCTGTTTTTT. It specifies CASSKLAGVVDTGELFF.

The chain couples TRBV6-6 to TRBJ1-4, with 7 bases fitting TRBD1. The J segment lost 0 bases and the V segment lost 4 bases, leaving 2 bases of the junction unmatched. The CDR3 has 15 residues. The germline CDR1 and CDR2 sequences are MNHNY and SVGAGI (reference sequence). CDR3 amino acids: CASSSDRATNEKLFF. The DNA for the CDR3 is TGTGCCAGCAGTTCCGACAGGGCAACTAATGAAAAACTGTTTTTT.

This chain links TRBV7-3 with TRBJ1-1, with unresolved D. V dropped 0 bases and J dropped 0 bases, with 5 bases sitting between them. Germline CDR1 SGHTA, CDR2 FQGTGA. The CDR3 is made up of 14 amino acids. The CDR3 region is CASSLTSMNTEAFF. In nucleotides, the CDR3 is TGTGCCAGCAGCTTAACATCCATGAACACTGAAGCTTTCTTT.

The chain employs TRBV21-1 and TRBJ1-5; the table assigns TRBD1, which was not confirmed against the DNA. TRBV21-1 is noted as a pseudogene. The CDR3 has 19 residues. The CDR3 DNA follows: TGTGCCAGCCAGGAAGGGGACAGGACGTGGTGCAGGGGCAATCAGCCCCAGCATTTT. Amino acids: CASQEGDRTWCRGNQPQHF.

This chain links TRBV19 with TRBJ1-4; 9 bases agree with TRBD1. Germline CDR1 LNHDA, CDR2 SQIVND (reference sequence). The CDR3 has 15 residues. V shed 3 bases, J shed 10 bases, and the junction held 9 bases outside the gene matches. The DNA of the CDR3 is TGTGCCAGTAGTATGGCGGGGGACAGGGCCGGAAAACTGTTTTTT. It translates to CASSMAGDRAGKLFF.

The CDR3 coding sequence is TGCGCCAGCAGCCCGGACGGTAGCAATCAGCCCCAGCATTTT. It codes for CASSPDGSNQPQHF. This chain uses TRBV5-1 with TRBJ1-5; no clear D gene. This CDR3 has 14 amino acids. CDR1 is SGHRS and CDR2 is YFSETQ in the germline V gene. With 4 bases removed from V and 0 bases from J, the gap between germline ends came to 8 bases.

This clone has only one observation. This rearrangement joins TRBV6-4 to TRBJ1-2; a possible D gene is TRBD1 (6 bases). V lost 1 base, J lost 8 bases, and 8 bases lay in between. The CDR3 has 12 amino acids. Germline-derived CDR1 and CDR2 are MRHNA and SNTAGT. CDR3 in DNA: TGTGCCAGCAGTGACTGGGGGCGAGGCTACACCTTC. The encoded protein is CASSDWGRGYTF.

The chain is built from TRBV7-6 and TRBJ2-5, with TRBD2 matching 11 bases. Germline assignment: CDR1 SGHVS and CDR2 FNYEAQ. V dropped 4 bases and J dropped 1; count of bases not matched to a gene: 8. The CDR3 consists of 17 residues. The chain's CDR3 is CASSSRLGTSGQETQYF. Written as DNA, the CDR3 is TGTGCCAGCAGCTCTAGACTTGGGACTAGCGGCCAAGAGACCCAGTACTTC.

The genes are TRBV7-2 and TRBJ2-5, with D hard to call. There are 19 residues in the CDR3. The germline V gene encodes CDR1 SGHTA and CDR2 FQGNSA. V was pared by 0 bases and J by 4 bases, with 24 bases between. This CDR3 is CASSLAQYLSVGARETQYF. Written as DNA, the CDR3 is TGTGCCAGCAGCTTAGCCCAGTATCTGTCGGTTGGAGCCCGAGAGACCCAGTACTTC.

This clone was recorded only once. This chain uses TRBV7-2 with TRBJ2-7; D is tentatively TRBD1 or TRBD2 (5 bases each). The CDR3 sequence is 15 residues long. Between the trimmed V and J ends, which lost 5 bases and 2 bases, there was a span of 16 bases. Germline V gene sequence: CDR1 SGHTA, CDR2 FQGNSA. CDR3: CASSERPGRAYEQYF. The CDR3, as DNA: TGTGCCAGCAGCGAAAGACCGGGGCGAGCCTACGAGCAGTACTTC. The whole variable domain, filled in from reference TRBV7-2 and TRBJ2-7, reads GAGVSQSPSNKVTEKGKDVELRCDPISGHTALYWYRQSLGQGLEFLIYFQGNSAPDKSGLPSDRFSAERTGGSVSTLTIQRTQQEDSAVYLCASSERPGRAYEQYFGPGTRLTVT.

This chain links TRBV5-5 with TRBJ2-4; D uncertain. CDR1 and CDR2 from the germline V gene are SGHKS and YYEKEE (reference sequence). This CDR3 is built from 15 residues. Trimming took off 6 bases at V and 0 bases at J, with 13 bases between the two ends. The CDR3 sequence is CASTGLGLAKNIQYF. In nucleotides, the CDR3 is TGTGCCAGCACCGGGCTGGGGTTAGCCAAAAACATTCAGTACTTC.

The count of this clone is one. J is TRBJ2-7 and V is TRBV5-6; D is possibly TRBD1 or TRBD2 (6 bases each). V lost 3 bases, J lost 4 bases, and 17 bases lay in between. Germline-derived CDR1 and CDR2 are SGHDT and YYEEEE. The CDR3 totals 15 residues. The CDR3, as DNA: TGTGCCAGCAGCTCGGACGGGGGCAGGCTATACGAGCAGTACTTC. It yields the protein CASSSDGGRLYEQYF. The whole variable domain, remainder taken from reference TRBV5-6 and TRBJ2-7, is DAGVTQSPTHLIKTRGQQVTLRCSPKSGHDTVSWYQQALGQGPQFIFQYYEEEERQRGNFPDRFSGHQFPNYSSELNVNALLLGDSALYLCASSSDGGRLYEQYFGPGTRLTVT.

The rearrangement joins TRBV7-6 to TRBJ1-1; TRBD1 might be the D (6 bases). The germline V gene encodes CDR1 SGHVS and CDR2 FNYEAQ. The V gene lost 4 bases and the J gene lost 2 bases, with 11 bases spanning the gap. The CDR3 is made up of 14 amino acids. The CDR3 DNA reads as TGTGCCAGCAGCTCGGGACACCAAAACACTGAAGCTTTCTTT. It specifies CASSSGHQNTEAFF.

This sequence joins TRBV7-6 and TRBJ1-3, with a tentative D call TRBD1 (6 bases). V was pared by 5 bases and J by 0 bases, with 11 bases between. Germline V gives CDR1 SGHVS, CDR2 FNYEAQ. CDR3 length equals 15 residues. CDR3 nucleotide sequence: TGTGCCAGCAGCCTCGACAGGAGCTCTGGAAACACCATATATTTT. Amino acids: CASSLDRSSGNTIYF.

The rearrangement joins TRBV2 to TRBJ2-5; 13 bases agree with TRBD2. V dropped 6 bases and J dropped 4; count of bases not matched to a gene: 20. This CDR3 is 20 amino acids long. CDR1 SNHLY and CDR2 FYNNEI come from the germline V gene. CDR3 sequence (DNA): TGTGCCAGCAGCGATACTAGCGGGAGGGCCCAGGTCCCTTTTGGAGAGACCCAGTACTTC. Its protein is CASSDTSGRAQVPFGETQYF.

This chain uses TRBV18 with TRBJ1-1, with TRBD1 identical over 8 bases. The CDR3 totals 15 residues. The V and J ends lost 3 bases and 4 bases, in that order; junction bases with no gene match: 7. The germline gives CDR1 KGHSH, CDR2 LQKENI. The CDR3 loop reads CASSPLQGAFTEAFF. DNA of the CDR3: TGTGCCAGCTCACCCCTTCAGGGGGCTTTCACTGAAGCTTTCTTT.

V gene TRBV11-3 combines with J gene TRBJ1-2; possible D gene TRBD1, 5 bases. The germline gives CDR1 SGHNT, CDR2 YENEEA. The V end was cut by 6 bases, the J end by 8 bases, with 19 bases between. The CDR3 runs to 14 residues. The CDR3 sequence: CASSSEGRIVGYTF. DNA of the CDR3: TGTGCCAGCAGTTCTGAGGGGAGGATAGTGGGCTACACCTTC.

V gene TRBV10-3 combines with J gene TRBJ1-5, with 10 positions matching TRBD1. J was trimmed by 3 bases and V by 0 bases; bases with no gene match: 11. Germline lookup yields CDR1 ENHRY and CDR2 SYGVKD. This CDR3 has 19 amino acids. In DNA form, the CDR3 reads TGTGCCATCAGTGAGTCCCAGGGGGGACAGGGGCTGATCAATCAGCCCCAGCATTTT. This sequence encodes CAISESQGGQGLINQPQHF.

The chain joins TRBV10-3 to TRBJ1-3; D not certain. The length of the CDR3 is 13 residues. Deletions cut 6 bases from V and 0 bases from J, with 6 bases between. The germline gives CDR1 ENHRY, CDR2 SYGVKD. CDR3 region: CAISLISGNTIYF. The CDR3 DNA follows: TGTGCCATCAGCCTCATCTCTGGAAACACCATATATTTT.

The chain has TRBV9 and TRBJ2-7, with D perhaps given as TRBD1 or TRBD2 (5 bases each). The CDR3 totals 17 residues. In germline, CDR1 is SGDLS, CDR2 YYNGEE. V shed 4 bases and J shed 2 bases, with 22 bases lying between them. CDR3 protein: CASSPSIGNRGAYEQYF. The CDR3, as DNA: TGTGCCAGCAGCCCCTCTATCGGAAACAGAGGGGCCTACGAGCAGTACTTC.

In this sample, this clone turned up once. The chain couples TRBV7-9 to TRBJ1-2; D ambiguous. The CDR3 has 13 amino acids. The V gene lost 1 base and the J gene lost 4 bases, with 7 bases spanning the gap. Per germline, CDR1 SEHNR and CDR2 FQNEAQ (reference sequence). Here the CDR3 DNA reads TGTGCCAGCAGCTTAGGGGGAGGCTATGGCTACACCTTC. This translates into CASSLGGGYGYTF.

The genes are TRBV27 and TRBJ2-5; 9 nucleotides line up with TRBD2. This CDR3 spans 17 amino acids. Germline loops: CDR1 MNHEY, CDR2 SMNVEV (reference sequence). The junction had 17 bases not matched to a gene; V was cut back by 6 bases and J by 6 bases. CDR3 amino acids: CASRGLGGGGALKTQYF. The CDR3 DNA reads TGTGCCAGCAGGGGCCTGGGAGGCGGGGGGGCCCTTAAGACCCAGTACTTC.

In DNA, the CDR3 is TGTGCCACCAGCAAATTACAGGGTGCCGGGGCCAACGTCCTGACTTTC. Translation gives CATSKLQGAGANVLTF. This chain uses TRBV15 with TRBJ2-6, with D possibly matching TRBD1 (6 bases). The V and J ends lost 4 bases and 4 bases respectively, with 14 bases between them. The germline gives CDR1 LNHNV, CDR2 YYDKDF (reference sequence). The length of the CDR3 is 16 residues. The variable domain in full, with the rest retrieved from reference TRBV15 and TRBJ2-6, is DAMVIQNPRYQVTQFGKPVTLSCSQTLNHNVMYWYQQKSSQAPKLLFHYYDKDFNNEADTPDNFQSRRPNTSFCFLDIRSPGLGDTAMYLCATSKLQGAGANVLTFGAGSRLTVL.

The rearrangement uses TRBV9 and TRBJ2-6, with 10 bases aligning to TRBD1. The J segment lost 4 bases and the V segment lost 6 bases, leaving 7 bases of the junction unmatched. This CDR3 is 16 amino acids long. The germline CDR1 and CDR2 sequences are SGDLS and YYNGEE. CDR3 bases: TGTGCCAGCAACCCGGGACAGGGGTCCGGGGCCAACGTCCTGACTTTC. The encoded protein is CASNPGQGSGANVLTF.

The V call is TRBV7-9, the J call TRBJ1-4; 10 bases agree with TRBD1. The germline CDR1 and CDR2 sequences are SEHNR and FQNEAQ (reference sequence). V lost 4 bases, J lost 6 bases, and 2 bases stayed unmatched. CDR3 length: 14 residues. As DNA, the CDR3 is TGTGCCAGCAGCTACGGACAGGGGGATGAAAAACTGTTTTTT. Its protein is CASSYGQGDEKLFF.

The chain uses TRBV21-1 and TRBJ2-7; the table's D call, TRBD1, was not checked against the DNA. TRBV21-1 is marked as a pseudogene. The CDR3 is 16 residues long. This chain's CDR3 is CASSKARDRVSYEQYF. CDR3 in DNA: TGTGCCAGCAGCAAAGCGAGAGACAGGGTTTCCTACGAGCAGTACTTC.